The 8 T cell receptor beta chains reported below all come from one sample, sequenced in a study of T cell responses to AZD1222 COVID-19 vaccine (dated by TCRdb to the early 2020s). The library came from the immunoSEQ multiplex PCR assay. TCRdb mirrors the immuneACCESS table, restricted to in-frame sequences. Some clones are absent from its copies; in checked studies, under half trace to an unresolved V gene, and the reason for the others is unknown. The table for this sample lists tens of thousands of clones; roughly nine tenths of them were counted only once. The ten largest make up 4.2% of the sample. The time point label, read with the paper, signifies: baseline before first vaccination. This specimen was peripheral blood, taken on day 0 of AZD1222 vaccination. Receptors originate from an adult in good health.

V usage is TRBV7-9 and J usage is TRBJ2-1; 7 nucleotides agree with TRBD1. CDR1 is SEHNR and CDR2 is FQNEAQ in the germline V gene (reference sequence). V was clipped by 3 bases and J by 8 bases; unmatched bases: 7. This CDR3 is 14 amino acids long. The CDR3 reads CASSFTGVFDEQFF. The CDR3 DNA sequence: TGTGCCAGCAGCTTTACAGGGGTTTTCGATGAGCAGTTCTTC.

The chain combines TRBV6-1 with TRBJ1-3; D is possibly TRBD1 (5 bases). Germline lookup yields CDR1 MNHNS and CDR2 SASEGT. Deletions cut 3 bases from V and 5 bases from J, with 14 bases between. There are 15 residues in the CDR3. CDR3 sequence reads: CASSETEFGRNTIYF. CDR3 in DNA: TGTGCCAGCAGTGAGACAGAATTTGGGAGAAACACCATATATTTT.

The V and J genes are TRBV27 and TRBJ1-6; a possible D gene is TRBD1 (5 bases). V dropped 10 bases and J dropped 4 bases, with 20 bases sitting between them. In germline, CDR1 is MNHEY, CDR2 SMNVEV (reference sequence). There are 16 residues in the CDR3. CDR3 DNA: TGTGCCACCCGTCCCGCGGGGCAGATGTATAATTCACCCCTCCACTTT. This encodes CATRPAGQMYNSPLHF.

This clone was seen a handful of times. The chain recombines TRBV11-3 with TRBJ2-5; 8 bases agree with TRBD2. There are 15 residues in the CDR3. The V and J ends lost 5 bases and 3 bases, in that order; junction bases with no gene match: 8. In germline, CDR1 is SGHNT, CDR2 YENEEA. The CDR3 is CASSGSAGVKETQYF. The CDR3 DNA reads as TGTGCCAGCAGCGGATCAGCGGGAGTAAAAGAGACCCAGTACTTC.

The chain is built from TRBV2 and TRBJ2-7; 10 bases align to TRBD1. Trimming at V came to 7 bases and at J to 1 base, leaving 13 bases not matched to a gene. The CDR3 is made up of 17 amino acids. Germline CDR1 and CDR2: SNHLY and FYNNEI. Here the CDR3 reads CASNIPGQGSPSYEQYF. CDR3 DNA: TGTGCCAGCAATATTCCGGGACAGGGGTCTCCTTCCTACGAGCAGTACTTC.

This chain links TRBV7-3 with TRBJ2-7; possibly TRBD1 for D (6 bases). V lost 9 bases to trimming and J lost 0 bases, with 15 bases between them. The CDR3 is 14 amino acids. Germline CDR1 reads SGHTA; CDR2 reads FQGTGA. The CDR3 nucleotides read TGTGCCAGAGGTTCCCGGGACATCTCCTACGAGCAGTACTTC. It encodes CARGSRDISYEQYF.

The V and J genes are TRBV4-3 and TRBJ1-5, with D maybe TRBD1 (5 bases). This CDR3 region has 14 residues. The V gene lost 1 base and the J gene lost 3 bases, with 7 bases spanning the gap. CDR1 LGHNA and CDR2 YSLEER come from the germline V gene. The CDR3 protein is CASSQVRVNQPQHF. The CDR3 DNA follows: TGCGCCAGCAGCCAAGTCAGGGTCAATCAGCCCCAGCATTTT.

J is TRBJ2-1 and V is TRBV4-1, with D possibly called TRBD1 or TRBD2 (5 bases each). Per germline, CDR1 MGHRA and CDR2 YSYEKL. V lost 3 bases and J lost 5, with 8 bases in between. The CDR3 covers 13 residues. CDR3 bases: TGCGCCAGCAGCCAGGGGACCCACAATGAGCAGTTCTTC. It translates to CASSQGTHNEQFF.